What follows are 16 T cell receptor beta chains derived from one specimen sequenced in a study of glioma-infiltrating T cells. TCR alpha and beta CDR3 regions were amplified from RNA using iRepertoire nested multiplex PCR. TCRdb recomputed calls from the multiplex PCR reads with MiXCR, one row per CDR3 protein. The profile shows over 140,000 distinct CDR3 sequences, more than 35% of them singletons. Sequencing input: glioma tissue, nonneoplastic brain tissue, or PBMCs (not recorded which). All receptors come from a human donor with low-grade glioma or glioblastoma, undergoing nonglioma brain surgery, or in good health (not recorded which).

The CDR3 here is CASSQTSSTDTQYF. CDR3 DNA sequence: TGTGCCAGCAGCCAGACTAGTAGCACAGATACGCAGTATTTT. The rearrangement uses TRBV7-9 and TRBJ2-3; tentative D call: TRBD2 (6 bases). This CDR3 is built from 14 residues. Per germline, CDR1 SEHNR and CDR2 FQNEAQ (reference sequence). Trimming cost V 5 bases and J 0 bases, with 9 bases left between them.

This rearrangement joins TRBV20-1 to TRBJ2-3; D is unresolved. Germline V gene lookup returns CDR1 DFQATT and CDR2 SNEGSKA (reference sequence). V lost 1 base to trimming and J lost 0 bases, with 14 bases between them. This CDR3 spans 16 amino acids. CDR3 loop: CSARGLARPSTDTQYF. In DNA form, the CDR3 reads TGCAGTGCTAGAGGCTTAGCTAGACCCAGCACAGATACGCAGTATTTT.

This chain uses TRBV5-6 with TRBJ2-7; D unclear. The CDR3 covers 13 residues. V was shortened by 3 bases and J by 1 base, with 8 bases between the two germline ends. CDR1 and CDR2 (germline): SGHDT, YYEEEE. The CDR3 DNA follows: TGTGCCAGCAGCTATTACAATTCCTACGAGCAGTACTTC. Translated: CASSYYNSYEQYF.

The gene calls are TRBV29-1 and TRBJ1-1; 9 bases match TRBD1. The CDR3 length is 13 residues. Germline CDR1 reads SQVTM; CDR2 reads ANQGSEA. The J segment lost 5 bases and the V segment lost 3 bases, leaving 4 bases of the junction unmatched. The CDR3 reads CSVEGTGWTEAFF. The CDR3 nucleotides read TGCAGCGTTGAGGGGACAGGGTGGACTGAAGCTTTCTTT.

This clonotype was seen only a few times. The gene calls are TRBV6-1 and TRBJ1-5; D gene uncertain. Germline CDR1 MNHNS, CDR2 SASEGT. Deletions cut 2 bases from V and 1 base from J, with 6 bases between. The CDR3 is made up of 14 amino acids. The CDR3 is CASSEMDSNQPQHF. The CDR3 DNA follows: TGTGCCAGCAGTGAAATGGACAGCAATCAGCCCCAGCATTTT.

This chain links TRBV6-1 with TRBJ2-5; the D is unclear. CDR1 and CDR2 (germline): MNHNS, SASEGT. V was shortened by 6 bases and J by 5 bases, with 10 bases between the two germline ends. The CDR3 is made up of 12 amino acids. The CDR3 loop reads CASRSAGETQYF. CDR3 nucleotide sequence: TGTGCCAGCAGATCTGCTGGGGAGACCCAGTACTTC.

The CDR3 coding sequence is TGCAGTGGAGAAGGGGCGGAGACACCGTCACGGGAGCAGTTCTTC. It yields the protein CSGEGAETPSREQFF. The V and J genes are TRBV20-1 and TRBJ2-1; a possible D gene is TRBD1 (5 bases). Germline values: CDR1 DFQATT, CDR2 SNEGSKA (reference sequence). This CDR3 spans 15 amino acids. V lost 7 bases and J 10 bases, leaving 26 bases between the germline ends.

The chain joins TRBV2 to TRBJ1-5; D is perhaps TRBD1 (5 bases). There are 15 residues in the CDR3. Between the trimmed V and J ends, which lost 6 bases and 0 bases, there was a span of 12 bases. Germline V gene sequence: CDR1 SNHLY, CDR2 FYNNEI. CDR3 coding DNA: TGTGCCAGCAGCCGGGACGACTATAGCAATCAGCCCCAGCATTTT. It yields the protein CASSRDDYSNQPQHF.

This clonotype was found a few times. The rearrangement uses TRBV4-1 and TRBJ2-3, with 7 bases aligning to TRBD1. The CDR3 contains 14 residues. V shed 1 base and J 4 bases; nucleotides not matched to a gene: 2. The germline gives CDR1 MGHRA, CDR2 YSYEKL. CDR3 residues: CASSQVQGADTQYF. CDR3 sequence (DNA): TGCGCCAGCAGCCAAGTGCAGGGGGCAGATACGCAGTATTTT.

This clonotype was recorded a few times. V and J are TRBV6-6 and TRBJ2-7; D may be TRBD1 (6 bases). CDR3 length equals 16 residues. Trimming left V 0 bases short and J 2 bases short, with 14 bases between. Germline CDR1 reads MNHNY; CDR2 reads SVGAGI (reference sequence). The CDR3 sequence: CASSYSSAGVTYEQYF. CDR3 nucleotide sequence: TGTGCCAGCAGTTACTCCTCCGCAGGGGTCACCTACGAGCAGTACTTC.

This clonotype was counted at least ten times. The chain combines TRBV7-2 with TRBJ1-1; the D gene is possibly TRBD1 (5 bases). This CDR3 is built from 14 residues. From germline, CDR1 is SGHTA and CDR2 FQGNSA. Deletions cut 7 bases from V and 1 base from J, with 13 bases between. CDR3 nucleotides: TGTGCCAGCAACGGGGGGTTCAGGAACACTGAAGCTTTCTTT. Translating gives CASNGGFRNTEAFF.

The rearrangement uses TRBV6-1 and TRBJ1-1; a possible D gene is TRBD1 (6 bases). V was trimmed by 7 bases and J by 5 bases, leaving 14 bases between them. The CDR3 totals 13 residues. Germline CDR1 reads MNHNS; CDR2 reads SASEGT. Written as DNA, the CDR3 is TGTGCCAGCAATAACCAGGGGTGGACTGAAGCTTTCTTT. Translation gives CASNNQGWTEAFF.

A remark on this clonotype: A much larger clone differs from this one at a single base, so this may be a read error. V is TRBV28 and J is TRBJ2-1; D remains ambiguous. The V and J ends lost 8 bases and 8 bases respectively, with 13 bases between them. Germline V gene data show CDR1 as MDHEN and CDR2 as SYDVKM. This CDR3 spans 12 amino acids. The CDR3 coding sequence is TGTGCCAGCGGTACCCGCCGATATGAGCAGTTCTTC. Translated, it gives CASGTRRYEQFF.

The chain carries TRBV4-1 and TRBJ1-1; 8 nucleotides agree with TRBD1. CDR1 and CDR2 (germline): MGHRA, YSYEKL. V was pared by 3 bases and J by 7 bases, with 7 bases of the junction left unmatched. The CDR3 is 14 amino acids. CDR3 in amino acids: CASSQVQGVREAFF. DNA for the CDR3: TGCGCCAGCAGCCAGGTACAGGGGGTCCGTGAAGCTTTCTTT.

The V gene is TRBV28, the J gene TRBJ1-2; D is undetermined. The CDR3 totals 13 residues. The germline V and J ends were trimmed by 6 bases and 2 bases, with 10 bases remaining between them. Germline assignment: CDR1 MDHEN and CDR2 SYDVKM. Written as DNA, the CDR3 is TGTGCCAGCAGGGTACATCTAAACTATGGCTACACCTTC. Amino acids: CASRVHLNYGYTF.

The chain links TRBV9 to TRBJ2-3; perhaps TRBD2 as D (6 bases). Trimming took 4 bases from V and 4 from J, leaving 16 bases between them. In germline, CDR1 is SGDLS, CDR2 YYNGEE. This CDR3 has 15 amino acids. The CDR3 protein is CASSWGVENADTQYF. CDR3 bases: TGTGCCAGCAGCTGGGGGGTGGAAAATGCAGATACGCAGTATTTT.